Below, 2 T cell receptor beta chains from the same sample are listed, as sequenced in a study of blood T cell repertoires in COVID-19. The protocol was immunoSEQ multiplex PCR, while the TCRdb copy is restricted to in-frame clones and leaves out a portion. The data contain about 160,000 clones, 78% of them singletons. The specimen was peripheral blood. All receptors come from a woman at least 80 years old with acute or convalescent COVID-19.

This sequence joins TRBV2 and TRBJ2-1; 10 nucleotides match TRBD2. V gave up 7 bases and J gave up 8 bases; unmatched junction bases: 8. The length of the CDR3 is 14 residues. Looked up from germline, CDR1 is SNHLY and CDR2 is FYNNEI. CDR3 in DNA: TGTGCCAGCAACCTCCGGGGACTAGCGTATGAGCAGTTCTTC. It is translated as CASNLRGLAYEQFF.

The chain joins TRBV10-1 to TRBJ2-6; the match to TRBD1 covers 9 bases. This CDR3 spans 19 amino acids. Germline V gene data show CDR1 as WNHNN and CDR2 as SYGVQD (reference sequence). V dropped 0 bases and J dropped 0; count of bases not matched to a gene: 6. For the CDR3, the DNA is TGCGCCAGCAGTGAGTCGTTGGGACAGGGATCCTCTGGGGCCAACGTCCTGACTTTC. Encoded protein: CASSESLGQGSSGANVLTF.